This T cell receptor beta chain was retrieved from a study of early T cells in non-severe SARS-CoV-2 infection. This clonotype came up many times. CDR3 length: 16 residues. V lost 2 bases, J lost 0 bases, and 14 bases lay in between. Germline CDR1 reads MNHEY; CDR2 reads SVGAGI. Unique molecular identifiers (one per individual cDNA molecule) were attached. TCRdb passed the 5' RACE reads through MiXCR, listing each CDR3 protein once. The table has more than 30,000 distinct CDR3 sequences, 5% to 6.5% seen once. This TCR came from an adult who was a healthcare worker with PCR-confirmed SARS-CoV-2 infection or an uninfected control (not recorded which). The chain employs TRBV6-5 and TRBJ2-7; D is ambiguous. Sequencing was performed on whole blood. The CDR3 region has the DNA TGTGCCAGCAGTTACGGAAGTGACACCCCCTCCTACGAGCAGTACTTC. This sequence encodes CASSYGSDTPSYEQYF.